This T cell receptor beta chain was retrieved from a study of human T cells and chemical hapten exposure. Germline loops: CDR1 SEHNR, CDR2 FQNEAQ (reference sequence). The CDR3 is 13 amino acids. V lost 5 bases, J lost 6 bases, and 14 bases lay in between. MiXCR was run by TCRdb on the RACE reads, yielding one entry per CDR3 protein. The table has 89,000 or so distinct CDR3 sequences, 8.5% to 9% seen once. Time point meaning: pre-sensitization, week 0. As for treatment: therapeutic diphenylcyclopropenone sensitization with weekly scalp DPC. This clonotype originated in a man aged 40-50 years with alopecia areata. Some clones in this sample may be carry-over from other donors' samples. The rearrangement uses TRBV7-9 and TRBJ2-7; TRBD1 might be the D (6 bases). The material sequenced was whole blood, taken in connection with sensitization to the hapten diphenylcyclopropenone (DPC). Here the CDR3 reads CASSTGPRLEQYF. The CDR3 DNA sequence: TGTGCCAGCAGCACAGGGCCTCGACTCGAGCAGTACTTC.